What follows are 14 T cell receptor beta chains derived from one specimen sequenced in a study of CD8+CD57+ T cells in acquired aplastic anemia. Genomic DNA provided the template from which TCR beta VDJ and CDR3 profiles were obtained. From the reads, TCRdb called clonotypes with MiXCR, one entry per CDR3 protein. Among approximately 170,000 distinct CDR3 sequences listed, less than 50% were seen once. Flow cytometry had shown expanded CD8+CD57+ cells in the patients chosen for sequencing. Sequencing was carried out using sorted CD4+, CD8+, or CD8+CD57+ T cells (not recorded which) from PBMCs. The receptors derive from a human donor with aplastic anemia.

Ten or more counts support this clonotype. The chain couples TRBV4-3 to TRBJ2-5, with 15 positions matching TRBD2. Germline CDR1 and CDR2: LGHNA and YSLEER. This CDR3 has 18 residues. V dropped 2 bases and J dropped 5; count of bases not matched to a gene: 9. CDR3 sequence: CASSQLGTSGGMGETQYF. The DNA for the CDR3 is TGCGCCAGCAGCCAACTCGGGACTAGCGGGGGGATGGGCGAGACCCAGTACTTC.

A remark on this clonotype: The junction does not match germline at one end; this may be a read error. The chain is built from TRBV19 and TRBJ2-6; D unresolved. The CDR3 has 10 residues. Germline-derived CDR1 and CDR2 are LNHDA and SQIVND (reference sequence). The CDR3 region has the DNA TGTGCCAGTAGTAGGACGGCTGAAGCTTTC. Translated, it gives CASSRTAEAF.

This clonotype turned up a few times. CDR3 in amino acids: CASSLSGVETQYF. The CDR3, as DNA: TGTGCCAGCAGCTTATCGGGGGTAGAGACCCAGTACTTC. The chain combines TRBV7-3 with TRBJ2-5; perhaps TRBD2 as D (6 bases). V was trimmed by 2 bases and J by 4 bases, leaving 8 bases between them. Looked up from germline, CDR1 is SGHTA and CDR2 is FQGTGA. CDR3 length: 13 residues.

V and J are TRBV19 and TRBJ1-2; 7 nucleotides line up with TRBD1. Germline CDR1 reads LNHDA; CDR2 reads SQIVND (reference sequence). Trimming at V came to 6 bases and at J to 4 bases, leaving 8 bases not matched to a gene. The CDR3 is 14 amino acids. CDR3: CASSRQGMSYGYTF. The CDR3 bases are TGTGCCAGTAGCCGACAGGGTATGAGCTATGGCTACACCTTC.

This rearrangement joins TRBV19 to TRBJ2-3; D tentatively reads TRBD1 or TRBD2 (5 bases each). CDR3 length equals 15 residues. The V end lost 4 bases, the J end lost 6 bases, and 17 bases lay between the germline ends. Germline V CDR1 and CDR2: LNHDA, SQIVND (reference sequence). The CDR3: CASSTGHRLEDTQYF. The CDR3 DNA is TGTGCCAGTAGTACGGGGCACCGACTCGAGGATACGCAGTATTTT.

There are many counts of this clonotype. The V and J genes are TRBV24-1 and TRBJ2-2, with no clear D. The CDR3 runs 15 residues. V was clipped by 3 bases and J by 2 bases, with 9 bases between them. Germline V gives CDR1 KGHDR, CDR2 SFDVKD. CDR3 protein: CATSDADRNTGELFF. In nucleotides, the CDR3 is TGTGCCACCAGTGATGCTGACCGTAACACCGGGGAGCTGTTTTTT.

The chain combines TRBV14 with TRBJ2-7; 9 nucleotides match TRBD1. The CDR3 spans 15 residues. Per the germline V gene, CDR1 is SGHDN and CDR2 is FVKESK. The V and J ends lost 6 bases and 5 bases, in that order; junction bases with no gene match: 11. The CDR3 bases are TGTGCCAGCAGACTTAACCGGGACAGGGCCCACGAGCAGTACTTC. It codes for CASRLNRDRAHEQYF.

In this sample, this clonotype turned up many times. V is TRBV5-1 and J is TRBJ1-4, with D uncertain. The CDR3 extends over 15 amino acids. Per the germline V gene, CDR1 is SGHRS and CDR2 is YFSETQ. Deletions cut 2 bases from V and 7 bases from J, with 15 bases between. CDR3: CASSFNSVGGEKLFF. DNA for the CDR3: TGCGCCAGCAGCTTTAATTCGGTTGGTGGTGAAAAACTGTTTTTT.

Ten or more counts support this clonotype. The chain recombines TRBV12-3 or TRBV12-4 with TRBJ2-5; TRBD2 agrees at 8 bases. CDR3 length: 15 residues. V was clipped by 6 bases and J by 5 bases; unmatched bases: 11. The CDR3 DNA sequence: TGTGCCAGCAGACGGACTAGCTTAATCTTCGAGACCCAGTACTTC. Protein product: CASRRTSLIFETQYF.

This clonotype was detected many times. CDR3 in amino acids: CSARVRALSNYGYTF. CDR3 DNA sequence: TGCAGTGCTAGAGTCAGGGCGTTATCAAACTATGGCTACACCTTC. This sequence joins TRBV20-1 and TRBJ1-2; tentative D call: TRBD1 (5 bases). Germline CDR1 and CDR2: DFQATT and SNEGSKA (reference sequence). V was cut by 1 base and J by 2 bases, with 14 bases left in between. CDR3 length: 15 amino acids.

In the case of this clonotype: The junction departs from the called germline gene at one end, perhaps through a read error. This chain connects TRBV28 to TRBJ1-4, with TRBD1 as a possible D gene (5 bases). CDR3 length: 15 amino acids. Germline loops: CDR1 MDHEN, CDR2 SYDVKM. CDR3 bases: TGTGCCAGCAGTCGCCGCGGGAGGGGCAATGAAGAACTGTTTTTT. Translating gives CASSRRGRGNEELFF.

The chain has TRBV7-2 and TRBJ1-1; D is perhaps TRBD1 (6 bases). Trimming cost V 5 bases and J 9 bases, with 13 bases left between them. Germline lookup yields CDR1 SGHTA and CDR2 FQGNSA. This CDR3 contains 12 residues. The CDR3 sequence: CASSLGQYQAFF. CDR3 sequence (DNA): TGTGCCAGCAGCCTAGGACAGTACCAAGCTTTCTTT.

This clonotype has at least ten counts. The J gene is TRBJ2-1, the V gene TRBV12-5, with D possibly being TRBD2 (5 bases). The CDR3 runs 11 residues. Trimming removed 7 bases at V and 8 bases at J, with 9 bases between. Germline V gene data show CDR1 as LGHNT and CDR2 as FRNRAP. Written as DNA, the CDR3 is TGTGCTAGTGCGCTAGCTCATGAGCAGTTCTTC. It specifies CASALAHEQFF. Supplemented by reference TRBV12-5 and TRBJ2-1, the full variable domain reads DARVTQTPRHKVTEMGQEVTMRCQPILGHNTVFWYRQTMMQGLELLAYFRNRAPLDDSGMPKDRFSAEMPDATLATLKIQPSEPRDSAVYFCASALAHEQFFGPGTRLTVL.

This clonotype was counted at least ten times. The rearrangement links TRBV19 to TRBJ2-3; perhaps TRBD2 as D (6 bases). Germline CDR1 and CDR2: LNHDA and SQIVND (reference sequence). The ends were cut back, 8 bases at V and 2 bases at J, with 20 bases in the middle. The CDR3 spans 16 residues. The CDR3 DNA follows: TGTGCCAGTGGGACTTCCATGAGACTCAACACAGATACGCAGTATTTT. This encodes CASGTSMRLNTDTQYF.